Each of the 21 T cell receptor beta chains below was sequenced from the same sample in a study of blood T cell repertoires in COVID-19. Profiling relied on immunoSEQ multiplex PCR, and the TCRdb table lists in-frame clones only, not all of them. The sample lists a few hundred thousand clones, 85% to 90% occurring once. Sample: peripheral blood. The origin of the receptors is a man between 60 and 75 years old with acute or convalescent COVID-19.

V gene TRBV5-1 combines with J gene TRBJ2-3; 14 positions match TRBD2. Germline V gene sequence: CDR1 SGHRS, CDR2 YFSETQ. This CDR3 is built from 17 residues. J lost 2 bases, V lost 3 bases, and 5 bases had no gene match. For the CDR3, the DNA is TGCGCCAGCAGCTGGACTAGCGGGGGGACTAACACAGATACGCAGTATTTT. Amino acid sequence: CASSWTSGGTNTDTQYF.

The chain couples TRBV5-1 to TRBJ2-7; 7 bases fit TRBD2. J was trimmed by 5 bases and V by 4 bases; bases with no gene match: 3. The germline V gene encodes CDR1 SGHRS and CDR2 YFSETQ. This CDR3 comprises 12 residues. The CDR3, as DNA: TGCGCCAGCAGCCAACGGGGGGACGAGCAGTACTTC. It translates to CASSQRGDEQYF.

This chain joins TRBV5-4 and TRBJ1-2, with a tentative D call TRBD1 (5 bases). There are 13 residues in the CDR3. In germline, CDR1 is SGHNT, CDR2 YYREEE (reference sequence). Deletions cut 1 base from V and 8 bases from J, with 12 bases between. CDR3 loop: CASSLTGGSGYTF. CDR3 DNA: TGTGCCAGCAGCTTGACCGGGGGTAGCGGCTACACCTTC. Drawing the rest from reference TRBV5-4 and TRBJ1-2, the complete variable domain is ETGVTQSPTHLIKTRGQQVTLRCSSQSGHNTVSWYQQALGQGPQFIFQYYREEENGRGNFPPRFSGLQFPNYSSELNVNALELDDSALYLCASSLTGGSGYTFGSGTRLTVV.

The chain combines TRBV2 with TRBJ1-1; TRBD1 matches 8 bases. The ends lost 2 bases at V and 2 bases at J; junction bases unmatched: 4. The germline gives CDR1 SNHLY, CDR2 FYNNEI. The length of the CDR3 is 15 residues. This chain's CDR3 is CASSERTGPNTEAFF. DNA of the CDR3: TGTGCCAGCAGTGAACGGACAGGGCCAAACACTGAAGCTTTCTTT.

The genes are TRBV7-9 and TRBJ2-2; tentative D call: TRBD1 (5 bases). This CDR3 is 14 amino acids long. Trimming removed 3 bases from V and 7 bases from J, with 12 bases in between. Germline loops: CDR1 SEHNR, CDR2 FQNEAQ (reference sequence). CDR3 residues: CASSFARAVGELFF. CDR3 in DNA: TGTGCCAGCAGCTTTGCCAGGGCTGTCGGGGAGCTGTTTTTT.

The chain combines TRBV6-5 with TRBJ2-7; a weak D match, TRBD1 (6 bases). Germline V gives CDR1 MNHEY, CDR2 SVGAGI. V lost 0 bases, J lost 6 bases, and 9 bases lay in between. This CDR3 contains 13 residues. Here the CDR3 reads CASSYSDRPEQYF. CDR3 DNA: TGTGCCAGCAGTTACTCAGACAGGCCCGAGCAGTACTTC.

This rearrangement joins TRBV28 to TRBJ1-1; D remains ambiguous. Trimming pared 6 bases from V and 7 bases from J, leaving 12 bases between. The CDR3 length is 12 residues. The germline V gene has CDR1 MDHEN and CDR2 SYDVKM. CDR3 sequence reads: CASSPDSFEAFF. For the CDR3, the DNA is TGTGCCAGCAGCCCGGATAGCTTTGAAGCTTTCTTT.

The chain joins TRBV5-1 to TRBJ1-6, with a possible D match to TRBD1 (5 bases). Germline CDR1 reads SGHRS; CDR2 reads YFSETQ. V gave up 0 bases and J gave up 8 bases, with 15 bases separating them. The CDR3 is 16 amino acids. In DNA, the CDR3 is TGCGCCAGCAGCTTGGGGTCTACAGGAAGAGATTCACCCCTCCACTTT. This codes for CASSLGSTGRDSPLHF. The variable domain in full, with the rest retrieved from reference TRBV5-1 and TRBJ1-6, is KAGVTQTPRYLIKTRGQQVTLSCSPISGHRSVSWYQQTPGQGLQFLFEYFSETQRNKGNFPGRFSGRQFSNSRSEMNVSTLELGDSALYLCASSLGSTGRDSPLHFGNGTRLTVT.

About this clone: One junction end disagrees with the germline gene, perhaps due to a read error. The gene calls are TRBV20-1 and TRBJ2-7; 9 bases are shared with TRBD2. Germline-derived CDR1 and CDR2 are DFQATT and SNEGSKA (reference sequence). The CDR3 runs 11 residues. The CDR3 DNA sequence: TGCAGTGCTAGAGGGGGTCTAGCGGGGATCTTC. This translates into CSARGGLAGIF.

The CDR3 is CASSPPGRGKTGNTIYF. DNA of the CDR3: TGTGCCAGCAGCCCCCCGGGGCGGGGGAAGACTGGAAACACCATATATTTT. The V gene is TRBV3-1 (or the pseudogene TRBV3-2), the J gene TRBJ1-3; TRBD1 is a possible D gene (5 bases). V lost 4 bases and J lost 2, with 18 bases in between. Germline V gene sequence: CDR1 LGHDT, CDR2 YNNKEL (reference sequence). This CDR3 has 17 residues.

The rearrangement links TRBV11-2 to TRBJ1-1, with 7 nucleotides matching TRBD1. Per germline, CDR1 SGHAT and CDR2 FQNNGV. The length of the CDR3 is 15 residues. The V gene end was trimmed by 5 bases and the J gene end by 5 bases; junction bases not matched to a gene: 11. CDR3 residues: CASSPARTGRTEAFF. The CDR3 bases are TGTGCCAGCAGCCCCGCCCGGACAGGAAGGACTGAAGCTTTCTTT. Looking up the rest from reference TRBV11-2 and TRBJ1-1 gives the full variable domain: EAGVAQSPRYKIIEKRQSVAFWCNPISGHATLYWYQQILGQGPKLLIQFQNNGVVDDSQLPKDRFSAERLKGVDSTLKIQPAKLEDSAVYLCASSPARTGRTEAFFGQGTRLTVV.

The chain couples TRBV4-3 to TRBJ2-3; 7 nucleotides match TRBD1. Germline V gene sequence: CDR1 LGHNA, CDR2 YSLEER. CDR3 length: 17 amino acids. The V segment lost 2 bases and the J segment 6 bases; nucleotides outside the gene matches: 14. The chain's CDR3 is CASSQNPGQTIGDTQYF. The CDR3 nucleotides are TGCGCCAGCAGCCAAAACCCGGGACAGACGATAGGGGATACGCAGTATTTT.

The table lists this clone with a few counts. V usage is TRBV28 and J usage is TRBJ2-6, with D possibly being TRBD1 (6 bases). This CDR3 is 15 amino acids long. Trimming shortened V by 7 bases and J by 2 bases, and 12 bases separated the two germline ends. Per the germline V gene, CDR1 is MDHEN and CDR2 is SYDVKM. Written as DNA, the CDR3 is TGTGCCAGCACAGGGGCCTCCACTGGGGCCAACGTCCTGACTTTC. Protein: CASTGASTGANVLTF.

V usage is TRBV7-2 and J usage is TRBJ1-1; 8 nucleotides match TRBD1. The junction had 4 bases not matched to a gene; V was cut back by 3 bases and J by 1 base. The CDR3 contains 15 residues. Germline loops: CDR1 SGHTA, CDR2 FQGNSA. This chain's CDR3 is CASSFRTGPNTEAFF. CDR3 nucleotides: TGTGCCAGCAGCTTCCGGACAGGGCCGAACACTGAAGCTTTCTTT.

This rearrangement joins TRBV30 to TRBJ2-3; 13 bases fit TRBD2. J gave up 0 bases and V 3 bases, and 12 bases lay outside the gene matches. The length of the CDR3 is 19 residues. The germline gives CDR1 GTSNPN, CDR2 SVGIG (reference sequence). The CDR3 sequence is CAWSVTSGGPSSSTDTQYF. Written as DNA, the CDR3 is TGTGCCTGGAGCGTGACTAGCGGGGGGCCTTCGTCGAGCACAGATACGCAGTATTTT.

Comments on this clone: Other DNA sequences in the sample encode the same CDR3. The chain couples TRBV7-9 to TRBJ1-2; 9 bases are shared with TRBD1. V was pared by 1 base and J by 4 bases, with 1 base of the junction left unmatched. This CDR3 spans 14 amino acids. CDR1 and CDR2 from the germline V gene are SEHNR and FQNEAQ (reference sequence). CDR3 bases: TGTGCCAGCAGCTTAGTGACAGGGGGCTATGGCTACACCTTC. This encodes CASSLVTGGYGYTF.

The count of this clone is one. The V gene is TRBV19, the J gene TRBJ2-1; 10 nucleotides align to TRBD2. Looked up from germline, CDR1 is LNHDA and CDR2 is SQIVND (reference sequence). This CDR3 contains 18 residues. V lost 2 bases and J lost 0; bases outside the gene matches: 7. CDR3 sequence reads: CASSISLAGASSYNEQFF. The DNA for the CDR3 is TGTGCCAGTAGTATAAGCCTAGCGGGGGCCAGCTCCTACAATGAGCAGTTCTTC. The whole variable domain, remainder taken from reference TRBV19 and TRBJ2-1, is DGGITQSPKYLFRKEGQNVTLSCEQNLNHDAMYWYRQDPGQGLRLIYYSQIVNDFQKGDIAEGYSVSREKKESFPLTVTSAQKNPTAFYLCASSISLAGASSYNEQFFGPGTRLTVL.

The rearrangement joins TRBV7-8 to TRBJ2-6; possible D gene TRBD2, 5 bases. Per the germline V gene, CDR1 is SGHVS and CDR2 is FQNEAQ. The V end was cut by 1 base, the J end by 2 bases, with 6 bases between. CDR3 size: 15 residues. CDR3 coding DNA: TGTGCCAGCAGCTTAGAGAGGGCTGGGGCCAACGTCCTGACTTTC. The encoded protein is CASSLERAGANVLTF.

The chain recombines TRBV5-1 with TRBJ2-1; D is possibly TRBD2 (6 bases). CDR1 is SGHRS, CDR2 YFSETQ, per germline. The CDR3 spans 17 residues. V was pared by 1 base and J by 1 base, with 15 bases between. The CDR3: CASSLSSGGVSYNEQFF. The DNA for the CDR3 is TGCGCCAGCAGCTTGAGTTCGGGCGGGGTATCCTACAATGAGCAGTTCTTC.

The chain is built from TRBV5-1 and TRBJ1-2; no definite D call. This CDR3 is built from 16 residues. Germline CDR1 reads SGHRS; CDR2 reads YFSETQ. V was trimmed by 0 bases and J by 7 bases, leaving 19 bases between them. This CDR3 reads CASSLDDVGPEAGYTF. Here the CDR3 DNA reads TGCGCCAGCAGCTTGGACGACGTGGGCCCGGAAGCTGGCTACACCTTC.

The chain employs TRBV24-1 and TRBJ2-7; 10 bases are a match to TRBD1. CDR1 is KGHDR, CDR2 SFDVKD, per germline. Trimming at V came to 5 bases and at J to 2 bases, leaving 8 bases not matched to a gene. CDR3 size: 16 residues. CDR3 sequence: CATSARGGTGAYEQYF. CDR3 nucleotide sequence: TGTGCCACCAGTGCCCGGGGGGGGACAGGGGCCTACGAGCAGTACTTC.